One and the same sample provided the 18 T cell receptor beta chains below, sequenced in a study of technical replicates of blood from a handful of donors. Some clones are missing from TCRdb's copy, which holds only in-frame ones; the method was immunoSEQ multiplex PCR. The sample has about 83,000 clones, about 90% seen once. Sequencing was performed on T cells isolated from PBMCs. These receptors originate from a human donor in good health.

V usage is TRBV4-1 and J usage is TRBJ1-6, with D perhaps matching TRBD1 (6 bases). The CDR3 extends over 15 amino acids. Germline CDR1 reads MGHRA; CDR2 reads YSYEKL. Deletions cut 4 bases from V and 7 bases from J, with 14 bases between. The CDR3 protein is CASSPRRTENSPLHF. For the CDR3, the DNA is TGCGCCAGCAGCCCCCGACGGACAGAGAATTCACCCCTCCACTTT.

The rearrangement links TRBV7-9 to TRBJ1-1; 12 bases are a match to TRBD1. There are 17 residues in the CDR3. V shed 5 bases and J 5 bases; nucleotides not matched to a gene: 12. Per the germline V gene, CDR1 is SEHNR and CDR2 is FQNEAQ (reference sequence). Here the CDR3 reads CASSERAGTGGKTEAFF. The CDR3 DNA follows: TGTGCCAGCAGCGAAAGAGCCGGGACAGGGGGCAAGACTGAAGCTTTCTTT. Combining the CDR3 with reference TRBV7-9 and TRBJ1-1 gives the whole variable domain DTGVSQNPRHKITKRGQNVTFRCDPISEHNRLYWYRQTLGQGPEFLTYFQNEAQLEKSRLLSDRFSAERPKGSFSTLEIQRTEQGDSAMYLCASSERAGTGGKTEAFFGQGTRLTVV.

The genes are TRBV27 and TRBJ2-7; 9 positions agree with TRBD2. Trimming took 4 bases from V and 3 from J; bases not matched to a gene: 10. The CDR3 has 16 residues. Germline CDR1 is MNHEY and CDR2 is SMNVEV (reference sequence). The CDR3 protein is CASSSPRAGGNYEQYF. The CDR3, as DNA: TGTGCCAGCAGTTCACCCCGAGCGGGGGGAAACTACGAGCAGTACTTC.

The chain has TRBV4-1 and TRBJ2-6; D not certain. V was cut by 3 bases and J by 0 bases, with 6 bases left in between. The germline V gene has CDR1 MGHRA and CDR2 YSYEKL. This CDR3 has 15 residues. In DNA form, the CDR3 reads TGCGCCAGCAGCCATTCCCTCTCTGGGGCCAACGTCCTGACTTTC. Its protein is CASSHSLSGANVLTF.

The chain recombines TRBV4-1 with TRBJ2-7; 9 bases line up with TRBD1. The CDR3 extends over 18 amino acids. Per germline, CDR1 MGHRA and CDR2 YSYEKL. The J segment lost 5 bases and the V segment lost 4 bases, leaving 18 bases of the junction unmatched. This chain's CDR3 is CASSRLGLTGTGRHEQYF. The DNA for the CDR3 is TGCGCCAGCAGCCGACTAGGGCTAACCGGGACAGGGCGACACGAGCAGTACTTC.

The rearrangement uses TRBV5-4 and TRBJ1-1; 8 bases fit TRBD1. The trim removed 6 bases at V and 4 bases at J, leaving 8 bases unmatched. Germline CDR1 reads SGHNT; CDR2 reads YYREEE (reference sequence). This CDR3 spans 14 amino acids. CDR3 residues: CASTRTGLSTEAFF. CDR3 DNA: TGTGCCAGCACCAGGACAGGGTTGAGCACTGAAGCTTTCTTT.

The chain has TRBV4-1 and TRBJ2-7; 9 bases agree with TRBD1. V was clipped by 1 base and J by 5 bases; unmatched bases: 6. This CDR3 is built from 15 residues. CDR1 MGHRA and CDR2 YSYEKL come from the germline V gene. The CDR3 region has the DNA TGCGCCAGCAGCCAAGGGGACAGGGAAGTTGACGAGCAGTACTTC. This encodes CASSQGDREVDEQYF.

The CDR3 DNA sequence: TGTGCCAGCAGCCAAGATACTTTGGGCTTTACGCAGTATTTT. It is translated as CASSQDTLGFTQYF. The genes are TRBV14 and TRBJ2-3; no reliable D call. The CDR3 loop spans 14 amino acids. V was clipped by 0 bases and J by 8 bases, with 12 bases between them. Looked up from germline, CDR1 is SGHDN and CDR2 is FVKESK.

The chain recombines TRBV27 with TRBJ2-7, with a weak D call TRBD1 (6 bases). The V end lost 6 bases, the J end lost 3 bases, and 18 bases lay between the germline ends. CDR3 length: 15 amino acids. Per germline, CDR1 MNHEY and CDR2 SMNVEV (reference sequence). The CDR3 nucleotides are TGTGCCAGCAGCCCGCAGGGGTGGGGGATCTACGAGCAGTACTTC. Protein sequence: CASSPQGWGIYEQYF.

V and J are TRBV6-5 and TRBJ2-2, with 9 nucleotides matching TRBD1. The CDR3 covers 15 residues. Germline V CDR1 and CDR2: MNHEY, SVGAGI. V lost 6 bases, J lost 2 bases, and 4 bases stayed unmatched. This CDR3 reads CASRLQGANTGELFF. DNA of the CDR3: TGTGCCAGCAGATTACAGGGGGCTAACACCGGGGAGCTGTTTTTT.

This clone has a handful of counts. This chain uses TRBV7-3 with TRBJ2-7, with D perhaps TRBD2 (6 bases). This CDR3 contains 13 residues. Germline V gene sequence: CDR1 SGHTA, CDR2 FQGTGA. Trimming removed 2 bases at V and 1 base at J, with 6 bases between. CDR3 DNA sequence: TGTGCCAGCAGCTTAGGGAGGTCCTACGAGCAGTACTTC. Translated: CASSLGRSYEQYF.

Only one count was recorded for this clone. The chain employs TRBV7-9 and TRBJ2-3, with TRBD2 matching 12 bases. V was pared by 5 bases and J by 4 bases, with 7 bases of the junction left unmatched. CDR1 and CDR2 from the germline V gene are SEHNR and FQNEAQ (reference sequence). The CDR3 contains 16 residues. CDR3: CASSPSSGGAPDTQYF. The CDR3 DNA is TGTGCCAGCAGCCCGTCTAGCGGGGGGGCTCCAGATACGCAGTATTTT.

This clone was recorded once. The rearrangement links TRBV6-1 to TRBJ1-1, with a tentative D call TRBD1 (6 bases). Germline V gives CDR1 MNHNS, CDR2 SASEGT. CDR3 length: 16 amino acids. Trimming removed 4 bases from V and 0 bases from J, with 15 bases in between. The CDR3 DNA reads TGTGCCAGCAGTGCCCTAAGGGGGTCGGTGAACACTGAAGCTTTCTTT. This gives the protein CASSALRGSVNTEAFF.

CDR3 loop: CASSDSGSIVGNTGELFF. Written as DNA, the CDR3 is TGCGCCAGCAGTGACAGCGGGAGTATTGTAGGAAACACCGGGGAGCTGTTTTTT. V and J are TRBV10-1 and TRBJ2-2; TRBD2 matches 8 bases. Germline CDR1 and CDR2: WNHNN and SYGVQD (reference sequence). J gave up 2 bases and V 3 bases, and 11 bases lay outside the gene matches. The CDR3 totals 18 residues.

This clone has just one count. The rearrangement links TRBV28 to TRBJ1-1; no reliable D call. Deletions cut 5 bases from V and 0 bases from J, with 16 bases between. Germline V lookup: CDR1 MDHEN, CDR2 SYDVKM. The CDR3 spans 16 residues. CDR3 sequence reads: CASSLYGSSLNTEAFF. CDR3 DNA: TGTGCCAGCAGTCTTTATGGCAGTTCATTGAACACTGAAGCTTTCTTT.

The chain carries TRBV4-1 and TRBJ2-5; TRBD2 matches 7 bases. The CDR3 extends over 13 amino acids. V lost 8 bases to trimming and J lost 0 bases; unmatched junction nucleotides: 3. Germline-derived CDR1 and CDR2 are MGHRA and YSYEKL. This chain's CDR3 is CASEGTNQETQYF. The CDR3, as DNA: TGCGCCAGCGAAGGGACTAACCAAGAGACCCAGTACTTC.

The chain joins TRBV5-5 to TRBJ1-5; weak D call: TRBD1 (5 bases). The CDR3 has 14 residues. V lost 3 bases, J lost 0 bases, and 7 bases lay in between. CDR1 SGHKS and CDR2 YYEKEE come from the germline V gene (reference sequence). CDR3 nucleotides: TGTGCCAGCAGCTCTGACAGTAGCAATCAGCCCCAGCATTTT. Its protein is CASSSDSSNQPQHF.

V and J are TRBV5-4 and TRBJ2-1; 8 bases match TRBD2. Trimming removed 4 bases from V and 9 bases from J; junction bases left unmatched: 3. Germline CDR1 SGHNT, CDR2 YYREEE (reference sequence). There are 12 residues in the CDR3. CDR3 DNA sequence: TGTGCCAGCAGCATGAGCGGGGGTGAGCAGTTCTTC. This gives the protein CASSMSGGEQFF.